These 22 T cell receptor beta chains came from one sample sequenced in a study of siplizumab effects on memory and regulatory T cells. Assay: immunoSEQ multiplex PCR; the TCRdb copy retains only in-frame clones and omits some. The sample lists roughly 14,000 clones; 45% to 50% were seen once. For around 6 days at 37°C, the mixed lymphocyte reaction cells were kept in coculture. Their antigens are not known. The sequenced sample consisted of CFSE-low (dividing) CD4+ T cells sorted from an allogeneic mixed lymphocyte reaction. These TCRs come from a human donor in good health; the cells came from an allogeneic mixed lymphocyte reaction.

This clone was observed a handful of times. The rearrangement links TRBV5-1 to TRBJ1-2, with TRBD1 as a possible D gene (6 bases). Germline assignment: CDR1 SGHRS and CDR2 YFSETQ. Trimming stripped 3 bases from V and 2 bases from J, with 14 bases between. CDR3 length equals 15 residues. The CDR3, as DNA: TGCGCCAGCAGCTCTTGGACAGATGTAAACTATGGCTACACCTTC. This gives the protein CASSSWTDVNYGYTF.

The chain carries TRBV20-1 and TRBJ2-1; D could derive from TRBD1 or TRBD2 (5 bases each). V was shortened by 3 bases and J by 8 bases, with 8 bases between the two germline ends. The CDR3 is made up of 11 amino acids. Germline V gene data show CDR1 as DFQATT and CDR2 as SNEGSKA (reference sequence). The CDR3 nucleotides read TGCAGTGCTAGGGGGGTCGATGAGCAGTTCTTC. This codes for CSARGVDEQFF.

The chain joins TRBV30 to TRBJ1-2, with D possibly TRBD1 on 5 matching bases. The CDR3 is made up of 12 amino acids. The V end was cut by 5 bases, the J end by 8 bases, with 15 bases between. Germline V gene data show CDR1 as GTSNPN and CDR2 as SVGIG (reference sequence). For the CDR3, the DNA is TGTGCCTGGGGTGGTCAGGGCGGGGGCTACACCTTC. It encodes CAWGGQGGGYTF.

The chain recombines TRBV14 with TRBJ2-2; the D is unclear. In germline, CDR1 is SGHDN, CDR2 FVKESK. Trimming pared 4 bases from V and 3 bases from J, leaving 6 bases between. This CDR3 region has 13 residues. The CDR3: CASSPSDTGELFF. As DNA, the CDR3 is TGTGCCAGCAGCCCCTCGGACACCGGGGAGCTGTTTTTT.

This chain connects TRBV7-8 to TRBJ1-2; maybe TRBD1 (6 bases). This CDR3 has 15 residues. V dropped 5 bases and J dropped 4 bases, with 17 bases sitting between them. CDR1 and CDR2 from the germline V gene are SGHVS and FQNEAQ. CDR3 sequence reads: CASSPLWGATYGYTF. The CDR3 bases are TGTGCCAGCAGCCCCTTATGGGGGGCCACCTATGGCTACACCTTC.

The CDR3 is CASSPGYRGANVLTF. In nucleotides, the CDR3 is TGTGCCAGCAGCCCAGGGTATCGGGGGGCCAACGTCCTGACTTTC. This chain uses TRBV6-5 with TRBJ2-6; D is possibly TRBD1 (5 bases). The CDR3 runs to 15 residues. Germline V gene lookup returns CDR1 MNHEY and CDR2 SVGAGI. V was cut by 6 bases and J by 4 bases, with 13 bases left in between.

J is TRBJ2-5 and V is TRBV7-9; D perhaps matches TRBD2 (5 bases). The CDR3 runs to 16 residues. The germline V and J ends were trimmed by 5 bases and 5 bases, with 21 bases remaining between them. Germline V gene data show CDR1 as SEHNR and CDR2 as FQNEAQ (reference sequence). This chain's CDR3 is CASSPHSTAGGETQYF. CDR3 in DNA: TGTGCCAGCAGCCCACACTCGACTGCGGGCGGGGAGACCCAGTACTTC.

This clone is medium-sized within its sample. The gene calls are TRBV11-3 and TRBJ2-3; 12 nucleotides align to TRBD2. This CDR3 comprises 16 residues. Trimming cost V 5 bases and J 4 bases; bases outside gene matches: 7. Germline CDR1 SGHNT, CDR2 YENEEA. CDR3 protein: CASSHPTSGSSDTQYF. CDR3 sequence (DNA): TGTGCCAGCAGCCATCCGACTAGCGGGAGCTCAGATACGCAGTATTTT.

The rearrangement uses TRBV6-6 and TRBJ2-7, with D possibly matching TRBD1 (6 bases). The ends were cut back, 6 bases at V and 4 bases at J, with 19 bases in the middle. The germline gives CDR1 MNHNY, CDR2 SVGAGI (reference sequence). CDR3 length: 15 residues. DNA of the CDR3: TGTGCCAGCAGGGCGACAGGCCGGATCCATTACGAGCAGTACTTC. It specifies CASRATGRIHYEQYF.

The gene calls are TRBV5-4 and TRBJ2-2; the D is unclear. Trimming took 0 bases from V and 4 from J, leaving 7 bases between them. Germline CDR1 and CDR2: SGHNT and YYREEE (reference sequence). The CDR3 is made up of 14 amino acids. CDR3 sequence: CASSLDLFTGELFF. Here the CDR3 DNA reads TGTGCCAGCAGCTTGGATTTGTTCACCGGGGAGCTGTTTTTT.

Judged by abundance, this clone is hyperexpanded. The J gene is TRBJ2-2, the V gene TRBV11-3; D may be TRBD1 or TRBD2 (5 bases each). V was clipped by 0 bases and J by 7 bases, with 12 bases between them. Germline assignment: CDR1 SGHNT and CDR2 YENEEA. The CDR3 has 15 amino acids. CDR3 protein: CASSLDSGTGGELFF. The CDR3 DNA follows: TGTGCCAGCAGCTTAGATAGTGGGACGGGCGGGGAGCTGTTTTTT.

This clone was picked up a small number of times. The chain couples TRBV6-5 to TRBJ2-7; TRBD1 might be the D (5 bases). V was shortened by 5 bases and J by 3 bases, with 17 bases between the two germline ends. This CDR3 spans 15 amino acids. Per germline, CDR1 MNHEY and CDR2 SVGAGI. The CDR3 DNA reads TGTGCCAGCAGTAGCACCGTTGACAGCTTCTACGAGCAGTACTTC. Protein: CASSSTVDSFYEQYF.

The chain recombines TRBV6-6 with TRBJ2-3; no firm D call. The length of the CDR3 is 13 residues. V gave up 1 base and J gave up 1 base, with 3 bases separating them. In germline, CDR1 is MNHNY, CDR2 SVGAGI (reference sequence). The CDR3 region is CASSYLGTDTQYF. In DNA, the CDR3 is TGTGCCAGCAGTTACTTAGGCACAGATACGCAGTATTTT.

V gene TRBV10-2 combines with J gene TRBJ2-7; TRBD2 is a possible D gene (6 bases). V shed 8 bases and J shed 0 bases, with 17 bases lying between them. Germline CDR1 WSHSY, CDR2 SAAADI. The CDR3 contains 15 residues. The CDR3 DNA follows: TGCGCCAGCGGTAGGGCGGGACGGGGCTCCTACGAGCAGTACTTC. Its protein is CASGRAGRGSYEQYF.

The V call is TRBV7-6, the J call TRBJ2-1, with D unresolved. CDR1 and CDR2 from the germline V gene are SGHVS and FNYEAQ. This CDR3 has 14 residues. The V end was cut by 5 bases, the J end by 4 bases, with 12 bases between. The CDR3 loop reads CASSEPAKYNEQFF. For the CDR3, the DNA is TGTGCCAGCAGCGAACCGGCAAAATACAATGAGCAGTTCTTC.

The CDR3 region has the DNA TGTGCCAGCATCGGGACAGGGGGCCTCTATGGCTACACCTTC. Translating it yields CASIGTGGLYGYTF. This rearrangement joins TRBV5-4 to TRBJ1-2, with 12 bases identical to TRBD1. CDR1 and CDR2 from the germline V gene are SGHNT and YYREEE (reference sequence). The ends lost 6 bases at V and 4 bases at J; junction bases unmatched: 4. This CDR3 comprises 14 residues.

This clone appeared a few times. The rearrangement links TRBV10-3 to TRBJ2-5, with a tentative D call TRBD2 (6 bases). CDR1 and CDR2 (germline): ENHRY, SYGVKD. The CDR3 spans 13 residues. V was pared by 7 bases and J by 4 bases, with 13 bases between. The chain's CDR3 is CAITRGLGETQYF. The CDR3 DNA reads as TGTGCCATCACCCGGGGGTTGGGAGAGACCCAGTACTTC.

V and J are TRBV23-1 and TRBJ2-6; tentatively, D is TRBD1 or TRBD2 (6 bases each). TRBV23-1 is flagged as an ORF with uncertain function. V gave up 10 bases and J gave up 0 bases, with 16 bases separating them. The CDR3 has 16 residues. The CDR3 nucleotides are TGCGCCACCCCCGAGGGGGGATTCTCTGGGGCCAACGTCCTGACTTTC. It codes for CATPEGGFSGANVLTF.

The chain combines TRBV7-2 with TRBJ2-3, with no clear D. Germline loops: CDR1 SGHTA, CDR2 FQGNSA. There are 13 residues in the CDR3. Trimming stripped 1 base from V and 5 bases from J, with 7 bases between. The DNA of the CDR3 is TGTGCCAGCAGCTTAGTAGATGGAGATACGCAGTATTTT. Protein: CASSLVDGDTQYF. The variable domain in full, with the rest retrieved from reference TRBV7-2 and TRBJ2-3, is GAGVSQSPSNKVTEKGKDVELRCDPISGHTALYWYRQSLGQGLEFLIYFQGNSAPDKSGLPSDRFSAERTGGSVSTLTIQRTQQEDSAVYLCASSLVDGDTQYFGPGTRLTVL.

This chain uses TRBV6-6 with TRBJ2-5, with 8 bases identical to TRBD2. Unmatched junction bases numbered 7, after V lost 6 bases and J lost 1 base. Germline V CDR1 and CDR2: MNHNY, SVGAGI (reference sequence). The CDR3 sequence is 15 residues long. CDR3 residues: CASRRPGTSQETQYF. The CDR3 nucleotides read TGTGCCAGCAGACGTCCCGGGACTAGCCAAGAGACCCAGTACTTC.

The CDR3 region is CASSRRTANYGYTF. DNA of the CDR3: TGTGCCAGCAGCCGACGGACAGCTAACTATGGCTACACCTTC. This sequence joins TRBV7-2 and TRBJ1-2; tentative D call: TRBD1 (6 bases). This CDR3 is 14 amino acids long. Between the trimmed V and J ends, which lost 5 bases and 0 bases, there was a span of 10 bases. Germline-derived CDR1 and CDR2 are SGHTA and FQGNSA. The whole variable domain, remainder taken from reference TRBV7-2 and TRBJ1-2, is GAGVSQSPSNKVTEKGKDVELRCDPISGHTALYWYRQSLGQGLEFLIYFQGNSAPDKSGLPSDRFSAERTGGSVSTLTIQRTQQEDSAVYLCASSRRTANYGYTFGSGTRLTVV.

This clone was counted only a few times. The chain has TRBV10-3 and TRBJ2-7, with 10 nucleotides matching TRBD2. Germline-derived CDR1 and CDR2 are ENHRY and SYGVKD. The V gene end was trimmed by 3 bases and the J gene end by 3 bases; junction bases not matched to a gene: 8. There are 16 residues in the CDR3. CDR3 sequence (DNA): TGTGCCATCAGTGAAACTAGCGGGAAGCTGCACTACGAGCAGTACTTC. This codes for CAISETSGKLHYEQYF.